The 20 T cell receptor beta chains presented below share a single source sample, sequenced in a study of technical replicates of blood from a handful of donors. Clones were sequenced by immunoSEQ multiplex PCR, and TCRdb holds only the in-frame ones, with some missing. The data hold 55,000 to 65,000 clones, with 86% observed a single time. The sequencing input was PBMCs. These receptors were collected from a human donor in good health. Some clones in this sample may be carry-over from other donors' samples.

This clone has a handful of counts. The chain joins TRBV6-1 to TRBJ1-6; tentatively, D is TRBD1 (5 bases). Germline CDR1 is MNHNS and CDR2 is SASEGT. CDR3 length equals 18 residues. Between the trimmed V and J ends, which lost 3 bases and 9 bases, there was a span of 24 bases. CDR3 in DNA: TGTGCCAGCAGTGAGCTACGACAGCCATGGGTCCGGATTTCACCCCTCCACTTT. This translates into CASSELRQPWVRISPLHF.

This chain connects TRBV18 to TRBJ1-5, with 7 bases aligning to TRBD1. The germline V gene has CDR1 KGHSH and CDR2 LQKENI. CDR3 length: 14 residues. The ends lost 5 bases at V and 6 bases at J; junction bases unmatched: 7. In DNA, the CDR3 is TGTGCCAGCTCATCGAACAGGGGCGGTCAGCCCCAGCATTTT. Translation: CASSSNRGGQPQHF.

The gene calls are TRBV23-1 and TRBJ2-3; D possibly corresponds to TRBD2 (6 bases). TRBV23-1 qualifies as an ORF whose function is uncertain. The CDR3 is made up of 15 amino acids. Trimming took 2 bases from V and 6 from J, leaving 15 bases between them. The CDR3: CASSQRGRDSDTQYF. CDR3 DNA sequence: TGCGCCAGCAGTCAAAGGGGCAGGGACTCCGATACGCAGTATTTT.

The V call is TRBV11-2, the J call TRBJ1-5; perhaps TRBD1 as D (6 bases). The CDR3 totals 16 residues. Germline values: CDR1 SGHAT, CDR2 FQNNGV. Trimming removed 4 bases at V and 7 bases at J, with 20 bases between. The CDR3 reads CASSSLSGQQGQPQHF. CDR3 in DNA: TGTGCCAGCAGCTCGCTCAGCGGACAGCAGGGGCAGCCCCAGCATTTT.

This chain uses TRBV4-3 with TRBJ2-1; 9 positions match TRBD2. V trimming: 3 bases; J trimming: 7 bases; junction bases outside the gene matches: 4. CDR1 and CDR2 from the germline V gene are LGHNA and YSLEER. The CDR3 contains 14 residues. CDR3 protein: CASSQYLAGNEQFF. The CDR3 bases are TGCGCCAGCAGCCAGTACCTAGCGGGGAATGAGCAGTTCTTC.

The V and J genes are TRBV2 and TRBJ2-7; the match to TRBD2 covers 13 bases. This CDR3 spans 19 amino acids. V was clipped by 2 bases and J by 2 bases; unmatched bases: 12. Germline V CDR1 and CDR2: SNHLY, FYNNEI. In nucleotides, the CDR3 is TGTGCCAGCAGTGAAAGGGGACTAGCGGGGTCCTATGGGGCCTACGAGCAGTACTTC. This sequence encodes CASSERGLAGSYGAYEQYF.

This chain links TRBV13 with TRBJ2-5; D gene uncertain. The V end was cut by 5 bases, the J end by 4 bases, with 11 bases between. The germline gives CDR1 PRHDT, CDR2 FYEKMQ (reference sequence). The CDR3 runs 13 residues. This CDR3 reads CASSPTSGETQYF. DNA for the CDR3: TGTGCCAGCAGCCCGACCTCGGGAGAGACCCAGTACTTC.

The chain recombines TRBV7-8 with TRBJ2-5; 8 nucleotides line up with TRBD2. V lost 5 bases and J lost 2; bases outside the gene matches: 7. Germline CDR1 reads SGHVS; CDR2 reads FQNEAQ. This CDR3 has 15 residues. The CDR3 sequence is CASSLRSGRQETQYF. In DNA form, the CDR3 reads TGTGCCAGCAGCCTTAGAAGCGGGAGACAAGAGACCCAGTACTTC.

The CDR3 sequence: CASGLRAGVYNEQFF. The DNA of the CDR3 is TGCGCCAGCGGCCTGAGGGCGGGAGTTTACAATGAGCAGTTCTTC. The chain has TRBV4-3 and TRBJ2-1; 7 bases align to TRBD2. The CDR3 contains 15 residues. Trimming removed 8 bases from V and 4 bases from J; junction bases left unmatched: 11. The germline CDR1 and CDR2 sequences are LGHNA and YSLEER.

The chain joins TRBV10-3 to TRBJ2-7; 13 nucleotides align to TRBD2. The trim removed 5 bases at V and 2 bases at J, leaving 3 bases unmatched. Germline V lookup: CDR1 ENHRY, CDR2 SYGVKD. The CDR3 contains 15 residues. CDR3 residues: CAISPGLAGAYEQYF. As DNA, the CDR3 is TGTGCCATCAGTCCCGGACTAGCGGGGGCCTACGAGCAGTACTTC.

The chain combines TRBV18 with TRBJ1-1, with 7 bases identical to TRBD1. The V gene end was trimmed by 6 bases and the J gene end by 1 base; junction bases not matched to a gene: 8. The CDR3 covers 15 residues. Germline-derived CDR1 and CDR2 are KGHSH and LQKENI. In DNA form, the CDR3 reads TGTGCCAGCTCCACGACCGGGACAGCGAACACTGAAGCTTTCTTT. Its protein is CASSTTGTANTEAFF.

This rearrangement joins TRBV18 to TRBJ2-3; D uncertain. With 0 bases removed from V and 4 bases from J, the gap between germline ends came to 8 bases. The CDR3 has 14 residues. Germline loops: CDR1 KGHSH, CDR2 LQKENI. CDR3 DNA: TGTGCCAGCTCACCACCGGGCTTTCCAGATACGCAGTATTTT. It specifies CASSPPGFPDTQYF. Filled out from reference TRBV18 and TRBJ2-3, the complete variable domain reads NAGVMQNPRHLVRRRGQEARLRCSPMKGHSHVYWYRQLPEEGLKFMVYLQKENIIDESGMPKERFSAEFPKEGPSILRIQQVVRGDSAAYFCASSPPGFPDTQYFGPGTRLTVL.

This clone was picked up one time. The gene calls are TRBV10-2 and TRBJ1-1; D gene ambiguous. CDR3 length: 12 amino acids. Germline V lookup: CDR1 WSHSY, CDR2 SAAADI. V lost 6 bases and J lost 7, with 12 bases in between. The CDR3 loop is CASSPMALEAFF. CDR3 coding DNA: TGCGCCAGCAGCCCCATGGCCCTTGAAGCTTTCTTT.

This clone was counted a single time. V usage is TRBV19 and J usage is TRBJ1-6; 8 bases fit TRBD1. Germline values: CDR1 LNHDA, CDR2 SQIVND (reference sequence). The CDR3 has 18 amino acids. The ends lost 5 bases at V and 8 bases at J; junction bases unmatched: 17. CDR3 amino acids: CASSPRGLGTPRDSPLHF. In DNA form, the CDR3 reads TGTGCCAGTAGTCCCAGGGGGCTGGGTACCCCAAGGGATTCACCCCTCCACTTT.

This clone was seen a few times. The chain has TRBV11-2 and TRBJ2-7; 9 bases line up with TRBD1. CDR1 and CDR2 from the germline V gene are SGHAT and FQNNGV. This CDR3 is 15 amino acids long. V gave up 4 bases and J gave up 4 bases; unmatched junction bases: 8. This CDR3 reads CASSSPRQGVYEQYF. CDR3 bases: TGTGCCAGCAGCTCACCCAGACAGGGGGTTTACGAGCAGTACTTC.

J is TRBJ1-2 and V is TRBV30; D is unclear. With 2 bases removed from V and 7 bases from J, the gap between germline ends came to 11 bases. Germline V gives CDR1 GTSNPN, CDR2 SVGIG (reference sequence). The CDR3 spans 12 residues. CDR3 loop: CAWSISARGYTF. The CDR3 DNA reads as TGTGCCTGGAGTATCTCCGCGCGTGGCTACACCTTC.

The chain links TRBV2 to TRBJ2-1, with a tentative D call TRBD2 (5 bases). The CDR3 sequence is 11 residues long. Trimming cost V 5 bases and J 7 bases, with 6 bases left between them. CDR1 and CDR2 (germline): SNHLY, FYNNEI. CDR3 amino acids: CASSRENEQFF. The CDR3 region has the DNA TGTGCCAGCAGTCGGGAAAATGAGCAGTTCTTC. Full variable domain (missing parts from reference TRBV2 and TRBJ2-1): EPEVTQTPSHQVTQMGQEVILRCVPISNHLYFYWYRQILGQKVEFLVSFYNNEISEKSEIFDDQFSVERPDGSNFTLKIRSTKLEDSAMYFCASSRENEQFFGPGTRLTVL.

This chain joins TRBV6-5 and TRBJ1-1, with D perhaps TRBD1 (6 bases). CDR1 and CDR2 from the germline V gene are MNHEY and SVGAGI. This CDR3 is built from 14 residues. The ends were cut back, 5 bases at V and 4 bases at J, with 14 bases in the middle. The CDR3 reads CASSRAGGGTEAFF. The CDR3 DNA follows: TGTGCCAGCAGTCGGGCGGGGGGCGGCACTGAAGCTTTCTTT.

The chain recombines TRBV6-5 with TRBJ1-4, with D hard to call. Trimming took 0 bases from V and 2 from J, leaving 4 bases between them. The CDR3 covers 14 residues. Germline V CDR1 and CDR2: MNHEY, SVGAGI. The CDR3 DNA reads TGTGCCAGCAGTTACTCAGAGACTAATGAAAAACTGTTTTTT. Translated, it gives CASSYSETNEKLFF.

V is TRBV5-6 and J is TRBJ2-1; maybe TRBD2 (7 bases). The CDR3 totals 16 residues. Trimming took off 1 base at V and 7 bases at J, with 18 bases between the two ends. Germline V CDR1 and CDR2: SGHDT, YYEEEE. The DNA for the CDR3 is TGTGCCAGCAGCTTGTATCGTGGGAGGGGGGGTAATGAGCAGTTCTTC. This gives the protein CASSLYRGRGGNEQFF. The entire variable domain, with the rest obtained from reference TRBV5-6 and TRBJ2-1, is as follows: DAGVTQSPTHLIKTRGQQVTLRCSPKSGHDTVSWYQQALGQGPQFIFQYYEEEERQRGNFPDRFSGHQFPNYSSELNVNALLLGDSALYLCASSLYRGRGGNEQFFGPGTRLTVL.